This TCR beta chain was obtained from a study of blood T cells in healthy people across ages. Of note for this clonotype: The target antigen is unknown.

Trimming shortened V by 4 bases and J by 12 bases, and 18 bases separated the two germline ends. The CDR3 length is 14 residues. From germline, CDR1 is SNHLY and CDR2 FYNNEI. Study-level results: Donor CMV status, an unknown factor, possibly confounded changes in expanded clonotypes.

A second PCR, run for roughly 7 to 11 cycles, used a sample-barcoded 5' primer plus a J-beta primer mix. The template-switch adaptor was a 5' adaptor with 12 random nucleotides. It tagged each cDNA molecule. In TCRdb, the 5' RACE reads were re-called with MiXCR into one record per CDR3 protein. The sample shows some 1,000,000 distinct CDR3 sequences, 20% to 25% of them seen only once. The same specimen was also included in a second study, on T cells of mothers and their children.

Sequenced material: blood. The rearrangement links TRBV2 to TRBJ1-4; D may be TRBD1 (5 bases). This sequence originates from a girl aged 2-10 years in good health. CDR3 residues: CASSVGFGAGQLFF. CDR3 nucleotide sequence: TGTGCCAGCAGTGTAGGATTCGGGGCCGGGCAACTGTTTTTT. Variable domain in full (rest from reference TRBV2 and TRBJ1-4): EPEVTQTPSHQVTQMGQEVILRCVPISNHLYFYWYRQILGQKVEFLVSFYNNEISEKSEIFDDQFSVERPDGSNFTLKIRSTKLEDSAMYFCASSVGFGAGQLFFGSGTQLSVL.